The 28 T cell receptor beta chains below were found in one sample sequenced in a study of T cell clonality in common variable immunodeficiency. The data were produced by immunoSEQ multiplex PCR, yet TCRdb's version contains in-frame clones alone and is incomplete. Captured here are tens of thousands of clones, none seen once; the top ten comprise approximately 1.7%. Sequenced input: peripheral blood mononuclear cells. Every receptor here comes from a person between 18 and 69 years old in good health.

Details on this clone: A read error may account for a junction end that differs from germline. The missing CDR3 end, 3 residues past where the read stops, is filled in from the germline J gene. The rearrangement links TRBV7-9 to TRBJ1-3; unclear D gene. This CDR3 has 13 residues. Per the germline V gene, CDR1 is SEHNR and CDR2 is FQNEAQ (reference sequence). CDR3 region: CSSSLSPGNTIYF. CDR3 DNA, as far as it was read: TGTTCCAGCAGCTTAAGCCCCGGAAACACC.

This clone was detected many times. The read terminates 3 residues ahead of where the CDR3 ends, so the germline J gene completes it. The rearrangement uses TRBV20-1 and TRBJ2-7; 8 bases fit TRBD2. V was pared by 4 bases and J by 2 bases, with 10 bases of the junction left unmatched. Germline V gene sequence: CDR1 DFQATT, CDR2 SNEGSKA (reference sequence). The length of the CDR3 is 15 residues. The sequenced CDR3 bases are TGCAGTGCTACAGATGCGGGAGGCCCCGCCTACGAG. Its protein is CSATDAGGPAYE. The whole CDR3 protein is CSATDAGGPAYEQYF.

This clone was picked up many times. The read is 3 residues too short to cover the CDR3 end, so that end is filled in from the germline J gene. V usage is TRBV20-1 and J usage is TRBJ2-7, with 7 bases that match TRBD2. The CDR3 consists of 14 residues. The J segment lost 3 bases and the V segment lost 5 bases, leaving 10 bases of the junction unmatched. The germline CDR1 and CDR2 sequences are DFQATT and SNEGSKA (reference sequence). The CDR3 here is CSAAGVSGLYEQYF. The sequenced part of the CDR3 DNA is TGCAGTGCTGCGGGTGTTAGCGGGCTCTACGAG.

This clone showed up many times. The read falls 3 residues short of the CDR3 end, and the missing part is taken from the germline J gene. The V call is TRBV5-1, the J call TRBJ1-6; TRBD1 matches 7 bases. Germline values: CDR1 SGHRS, CDR2 YFSETQ. The CDR3 has 15 residues. The V and J ends lost 1 base and 7 bases, in that order; junction bases with no gene match: 5. This CDR3 is CASSLRGQGNSPLHF. The covered CDR3 bases are TGCGCCAGCAGCTTGAGGGGGCAGGGGAATTCACCC.

This clone was observed at least ten times. The read ends 3 residues early relative to the CDR3; the germline J gene fills the gap. The chain links TRBV2 to TRBJ2-3; D unresolved. The CDR3 is 12 residues long. Deletions cut 3 bases from V and 2 bases from J, with 3 bases between. Germline lookup yields CDR1 SNHLY and CDR2 FYNNEI. The chain's CDR3 is CASSDHTDTQYF. The sequenced part of the CDR3 DNA is TGTGCCAGCAGTGACCACACAGATACG.

This clone was counted many times. The sequence runs out 3 residues before the end of the CDR3; the remainder is reconstructed from the germline J gene. The chain uses TRBV5-1 and TRBJ2-2; D may correspond to TRBD1 or TRBD2 (8 bases each). Trimming stripped 3 bases from V and 7 bases from J, with 16 bases between. CDR1 is SGHRS, CDR2 YFSETQ, per germline. The CDR3 spans 15 residues. The CDR3 DNA, read in part, is TGCGCCAGCAGCTCCTTAGCGGGACAGGACGGGGAG. Translating it yields CASSSLAGQDGE. In full, the CDR3 is CASSSLAGQDGELFF.

This clone was recorded at least ten times. The read falls 3 residues short of the CDR3 end, and the missing part is taken from the germline J gene. The J gene is TRBJ2-1, the V gene TRBV5-6, with 10 bases fitting TRBD1. V lost 3 bases to trimming and J lost 6 bases; unmatched junction nucleotides: 3. Germline V gives CDR1 SGHDT, CDR2 YYEEEE. CDR3 size: 14 residues. The chain's CDR3 is CASSSRTGGNEQFF. Incomplete CDR3 DNA: TGTGCCAGCAGCTCCAGGACAGGGGGCAATGAG.

This clone occurred many times. The read comes to an end 3 residues before the CDR3 does, leaving the germline J gene to fill in the end. The chain joins TRBV5-5 to TRBJ1-2; D is perhaps TRBD1 (6 bases). In germline, CDR1 is SGHKS, CDR2 YYEKEE (reference sequence). Trimming stripped 0 bases from V and 5 bases from J, with 8 bases between. The CDR3 contains 13 residues. The CDR3 here is CASSLGQVYGYTF. The CDR3 DNA, read in part, is TGTGCCAGCAGCTTGGGACAGGTTTATGGC.

This clone was seen ten or more times. The read ends 3 residues shy of where the CDR3 ends; the end is completed using the germline J gene. The chain carries TRBV7-2 and TRBJ1-1; D unresolved. Trimming took off 7 bases at V and 5 bases at J, with 14 bases between the two ends. CDR3 length: 13 residues. Germline-derived CDR1 and CDR2 are SGHTA and FQGNSA. The CDR3 spells CASIATPGTEAFF. CDR3 DNA (partial): TGTGCCAGCATCGCTACCCCGGGGACTGAA.

This clone was seen repeatedly, ten times or more. Read coverage stops 3 residues before the CDR3 terminus; the germline J gene supplies the remainder. This chain joins TRBV6-1 and TRBJ2-3, with 7 bases fitting TRBD2. Germline V gene sequence: CDR1 MNHNS, CDR2 SASEGT. The CDR3 contains 17 residues. The J segment lost 5 bases and the V segment lost 1 base, leaving 12 bases of the junction unmatched. Here the CDR3 reads CASSEDVGGRARDTQYF. The sequenced part of the CDR3 DNA is TGTGCCAGCAGTGAAGATGTCGGGGGGAGGGCCCGAGATACG.

This clone has at least ten counts. The read stops 3 residues short of the end of the CDR3; the missing end is completed from the germline J gene. The V gene is TRBV30, the J gene TRBJ2-7, with 7 nucleotides matching TRBD1. CDR3 length equals 14 residues. Germline assignment: CDR1 GTSNPN and CDR2 SVGIG (reference sequence). V was clipped by 3 bases and J by 5 bases; unmatched bases: 10. The chain's CDR3 is CAWSATGRYDEQYF. CDR3 DNA, as far as it was read: TGTGCCTGGAGCGCGACAGGGCGGTATGACGAG.

This clone was observed at least ten times. The read stops 3 residues short of the end of the CDR3; the missing end is completed from the germline J gene. The J gene is TRBJ2-7, the V gene TRBV6-1, with 9 bases identical to TRBD1. From germline, CDR1 is MNHNS and CDR2 SASEGT. The CDR3 sequence is 14 residues long. V trimming: 4 bases; J trimming: 1 base; junction bases outside the gene matches: 2. The DNA read from the CDR3 is TGTGCCAGCAGTGTGGACAGGGGATCCTACGAG. It yields the protein CASSVDRGSYE. The complete CDR3 sequence is CASSVDRGSYEQYF.

This clone was found many times. The CDR3 end is not reached by the read, which stops 3 residues before it; the germline J gene fills it in. The genes are TRBV6-2 or TRBV6-3 and TRBJ2-1, with a possible D match to TRBD2 (7 bases). This CDR3 region has 14 residues. The V gene lost 4 bases and the J gene lost 6 bases, with 13 bases spanning the gap. Germline CDR1 and CDR2: MNHEY and SVGEGT. CDR3 DNA, as far as it was read: TGTGCCAGCAGTTGGGGGGGGCGAGGCAATGAG. As protein: CASSWGGRGNE. The full CDR3 is CASSWGGRGNEQFF.

In this sample, this clone turned up many times. The read terminates 3 residues ahead of where the CDR3 ends, so the germline J gene completes it. This chain connects TRBV20-1 to TRBJ2-5; perhaps TRBD2 as D (7 bases). The CDR3 totals 15 residues. Germline CDR1 reads DFQATT; CDR2 reads SNEGSKA (reference sequence). Trimming left V 1 base short and J 4 bases short, with 16 bases between. CDR3 amino acids: CSARASGRGGETQYF. CDR3 DNA (partial): TGCAGTGCTAGAGCCTCGGGGAGGGGGGGAGAGACC.

A note on this clone: The DNA ends 3 residues before the CDR3 does, and the rest of the CDR3 is filled in from the germline J gene. V gene TRBV10-2 combines with J gene TRBJ1-1; D not resolved. Germline V gene sequence: CDR1 WSHSY, CDR2 SAAADI. This CDR3 region has 15 residues. This chain's CDR3 is CASGQAGAGADTAFF. The covered CDR3 bases are TGCGCCAGCGGGCAAGCGGGAGCGGGAGCAGATACG.

This clone appeared many times. The CDR3 end falls 3 residues outside the read, so it is completed with the germline J gene. This chain connects TRBV7-2 to TRBJ2-2, with unresolved D. V was cut by 3 bases and J by 4 bases, with 3 bases left in between. Germline V lookup: CDR1 SGHTA, CDR2 FQGNSA. The length of the CDR3 is 12 residues. The CDR3 loop reads CASSFSTGELFF. The sequenced part of the CDR3 DNA is TGTGCCAGCAGCTTCTCCACCGGGGAG. Variable domain in full (rest from reference TRBV7-2 and TRBJ2-2): GAGVSQSPSNKVTEKGKDVELRCDPISGHTALYWYRQSLGQGLEFLIYFQGNSAPDKSGLPSDRFSAERTGGSVSTLTIQRTQQEDSAVYLCASSFSTGELFFGEGSRLTVL.

Ten or more counts support this clone. The DNA ends 3 residues before the CDR3 does, and the rest of the CDR3 is filled in from the germline J gene. The rearrangement joins TRBV7-2 to TRBJ2-3; D is unclear. The CDR3 contains 12 residues. V was shortened by 1 base and J by 5 bases, with 4 bases between the two germline ends. CDR1 and CDR2 (germline): SGHTA, FQGNSA. The CDR3 loop reads CASSLVGDTQYF. The sequenced CDR3 bases are TGTGCCAGCAGCTTAGTCGGAGATACG.

This clone was observed a handful of times. The CDR3 is cut off 3 residues early in the read; its end comes from the germline J gene. J is TRBJ2-3 and V is TRBV7-9; D unresolved. Trimming shortened V by 3 bases and J by 0 bases, and 7 bases separated the two germline ends. This CDR3 has 14 residues. Germline V gene data show CDR1 as SEHNR and CDR2 as FQNEAQ (reference sequence). The DNA read from the CDR3 is TGTGCCAGCAGCTTTGTCCCTAGCACAGATACG. Protein sequence: CASSFVPSTDT. The whole CDR3 protein is CASSFVPSTDTQYF.

This clone was detected ten times or more. The read terminates 3 residues before the CDR3 end, so the remaining end is supplied by the germline J gene. The chain joins TRBV6-1 to TRBJ2-3; 8 nucleotides agree with TRBD2. Losses at the gene ends were 0 bases for V and 0 bases for J; bases not matched to a gene: 11. CDR1 is MNHNS and CDR2 is SASEGT in the germline V gene. This CDR3 is 19 amino acids long. The CDR3 protein is CASSEAGAVAGTSTDTQYF. CDR3 bases read: TGTGCCAGCAGTGAAGCGGGGGCGGTAGCGGGAACTAGCACAGATACG.

This clone was seen repeatedly, ten times or more. Read coverage stops 3 residues before the CDR3 terminus; the germline J gene supplies the remainder. V usage is TRBV19 and J usage is TRBJ2-5, with TRBD2 identical over 8 bases. CDR3 size: 19 residues. Unmatched junction bases numbered 19, after V lost 3 bases and J lost 4 bases. The germline V gene encodes CDR1 LNHDA and CDR2 SQIVND (reference sequence). The CDR3 sequence is CASSIVGTRGTSRTETQYF. The sequenced CDR3 bases are TGTGCCAGTAGTATCGTAGGGACTAGGGGTACGTCAAGGACAGAGACC.

This clone was recorded at least ten times. The CDR3 spells CASSLARDTFYEQYF. The CDR3 bases that were read are TGTGCCAGCAGCTTGGCCCGGGACACCTTTTACGAG. The chain is built from TRBV7-8 and TRBJ2-7; D perhaps matches TRBD1 (6 bases). The CDR3 goes on 3 residues after the read ends, and that part is filled in from the germline J gene. The CDR3 totals 15 residues. Deletions cut 3 bases from V and 4 bases from J, with 16 bases between. Germline-derived CDR1 and CDR2 are SGHVS and FQNEAQ.

This clone appeared many times. The sequenced fragment ends 3 residues before the CDR3 boundary, so the rest is inferred from the germline J gene. The chain joins TRBV19 to TRBJ1-5, with D possibly matching TRBD1 (6 bases). Per the germline V gene, CDR1 is LNHDA and CDR2 is SQIVND (reference sequence). There are 15 residues in the CDR3. Trimming took off 5 bases at V and 3 bases at J, with 14 bases between the two ends. The covered CDR3 bases are TGTGCCAGTAGTTTCTACCGGGACACCAATCAGCCC. This translates into CASSFYRDTNQP. The CDR3 reads in full as CASSFYRDTNQPQHF.

In its sample, this clone was seen many times. Coverage ceases 3 residues before the CDR3 finishes, and the germline J gene fills in the end. The V and J genes are TRBV18 and TRBJ2-5; 8 nucleotides align to TRBD2. The CDR3 totals 15 residues. Germline CDR1 KGHSH, CDR2 LQKENI. Losses at the gene ends were 0 bases for V and 4 bases for J; bases not matched to a gene: 4. The sequenced part of the CDR3 DNA is TGTGCCAGCTCACCACCAAGCGGGGGAAGAGAGACC. Amino acid sequence: CASSPPSGGRET. The full CDR3 protein reads CASSPPSGGRETQYF. The entire variable domain, with the rest obtained from reference TRBV18 and TRBJ2-5, is as follows: NAGVMQNPRHLVRRRGQEARLRCSPMKGHSHVYWYRQLPEEGLKFMVYLQKENIIDESGMPKERFSAEFPKEGPSILRIQQVVRGDSAAYFCASSPPSGGRETQYFGPGTRLLVL.

In the case of this clone: The observed sequence ends 3 residues before the CDR3 terminus, with the missing tail filled in from the germline J gene. V and J are TRBV19 and TRBJ1-3; the D gene is possibly TRBD1 (6 bases). The germline V gene has CDR1 LNHDA and CDR2 SQIVND (reference sequence). CDR3 size: 16 residues. V was shortened by 5 bases and J by 0 bases, with 14 bases between the two germline ends. The CDR3 spells CASSGGRSDSGNTIYF. The CDR3 bases that were read are TGTGCCAGTAGTGGGGGCAGGTCCGACTCTGGAAACACC.

This clone was detected ten times or more. The read ends 3 residues shy of where the CDR3 ends; the end is completed using the germline J gene. This chain joins TRBV6-1 and TRBJ2-7, with D perhaps matching TRBD1 (5 bases). CDR3 length: 17 amino acids. V was cut by 2 bases and J by 4 bases, with 21 bases left in between. Germline assignment: CDR1 MNHNS and CDR2 SASEGT. Partial CDR3 DNA: TGTGCCAGCAGTGAAAGGGCCGGGCAGGGAAGTTGGTACGAG. Amino acid sequence: CASSERAGQGSWYE. The CDR3 as a whole reads CASSERAGQGSWYEQYF.

A remark on this clone: The CDR3 end lies 3 residues beyond the end of the read and is filled in from the germline J gene. V is TRBV19 and J is TRBJ2-2; weak D call: TRBD1 (5 bases). The germline CDR1 and CDR2 sequences are LNHDA and SQIVND (reference sequence). V dropped 10 bases and J dropped 5 bases, with 17 bases sitting between them. The CDR3 loop spans 14 amino acids. CDR3 bases read: TGTGCCACCAGGCAGGGTAGATGGACCGGGGAG. It is translated as CATRQGRWTGE. The whole CDR3 sequence is CATRQGRWTGELFF.

In its sample, this clone was seen many times. The read ends 3 residues early relative to the CDR3; the germline J gene fills the gap. This chain uses TRBV20-1 with TRBJ2-3; 10 nucleotides align to TRBD2. Trimming took 0 bases from V and 2 from J; bases not matched to a gene: 5. The CDR3 spans 16 residues. Looked up from germline, CDR1 is DFQATT and CDR2 is SNEGSKA (reference sequence). CDR3 bases read: TGCAGTGCTAGAGATGAACTAGCGGGACCCACAGATACG. Protein sequence: CSARDELAGPTDT. The whole CDR3 is CSARDELAGPTDTQYF.

This clone appeared many times. The read terminates 3 residues before the CDR3 end, so the remaining end is supplied by the germline J gene. The chain joins TRBV5-1 to TRBJ2-3, with 8 bases matching TRBD1. The CDR3 totals 15 residues. With 2 bases clipped from V and 1 base from J, the junction kept 3 bases outside the gene matches. Germline V CDR1 and CDR2: SGHRS, YFSETQ. The CDR3 protein is CASSLQGGGTDTQYF. The covered CDR3 bases are TGCGCCAGCAGCTTACAGGGGGGAGGCACAGATACG.